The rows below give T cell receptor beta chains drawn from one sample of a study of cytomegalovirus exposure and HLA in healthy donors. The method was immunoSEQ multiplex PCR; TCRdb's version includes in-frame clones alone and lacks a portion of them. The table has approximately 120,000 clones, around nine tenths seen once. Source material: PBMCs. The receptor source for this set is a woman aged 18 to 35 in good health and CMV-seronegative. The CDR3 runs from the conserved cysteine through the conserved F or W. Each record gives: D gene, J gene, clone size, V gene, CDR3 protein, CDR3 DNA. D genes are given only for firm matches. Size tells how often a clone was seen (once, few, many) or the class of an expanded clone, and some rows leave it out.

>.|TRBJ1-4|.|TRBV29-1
CSVEQGTFGKLFF
TGCAGCGTTGAACAGGGAACCTTCGGAAAACTGTTTTTT
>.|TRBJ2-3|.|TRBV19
CASKAGGRTDTQYF
TGTGCCAGTAAGGCCGGGGGGCGCACAGATACGCAGTATTTT
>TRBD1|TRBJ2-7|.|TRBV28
CASRPGQSYEQYF
TGTGCCAGCCGCCCGGGACAGTCCTACGAGCAGTACTTC
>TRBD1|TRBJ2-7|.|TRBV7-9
CASSPGTGALNAGAVF
TGTGCCAGCAGCCCTGGAACAGGGGCCCTCAACGCAGGGGCTGTTTTC
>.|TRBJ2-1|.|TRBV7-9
CASSLVQGGAYNEQFF
TGTGCCAGCAGCTTAGTTCAGGGTGGGGCATACAATGAGCAGTTCTTC
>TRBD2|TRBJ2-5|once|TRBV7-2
CASSLGTSGGLETQYF
TGTGCCAGCAGCTTAGGGACTAGCGGGGGCCTAGAGACCCAGTACTTC
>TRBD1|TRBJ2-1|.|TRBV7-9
CASEGQINRYNEQFF
TGTGCCAGCGAGGGACAGATAAACAGATACAATGAGCAGTTCTTC
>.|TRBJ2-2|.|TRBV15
CATSGQATGELFF
TGTGCCACCAGCGGGCAGGCCACCGGGGAGCTGTTTTTT
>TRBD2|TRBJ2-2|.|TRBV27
CASSEGLAIGTGELFF
TGTGCCAGCAGCGAGGGACTAGCTATCGGCACCGGGGAGCTGTTTTTT
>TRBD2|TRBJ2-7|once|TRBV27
CASRPGTSGSYEQYF
TGTGCCAGCAGACCTGGGACTAGCGGGTCGTACGAGCAGTACTTC
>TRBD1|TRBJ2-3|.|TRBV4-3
CASSQDRGTGFSTDTQYF
TGCGCCAGCAGCCAAGATCGTGGGACAGGGTTTAGCACAGATACGCAGTATTTT
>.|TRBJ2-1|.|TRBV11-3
CASSLRLNYNEQFF
TGTGCCAGCAGCTTGAGGCTTAACTACAATGAGCAGTTCTTC
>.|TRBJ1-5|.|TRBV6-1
CASSEVGGPRDQPQHF
TGTGCCAGCAGTGAAGTTGGAGGTCCAAGAGATCAGCCCCAGCATTTT
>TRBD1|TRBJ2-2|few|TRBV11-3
CASSPGGRGRFGELFF
TGTGCCAGCAGCCCGGGTGGCAGGGGGCGCTTCGGGGAGCTGTTTTTT
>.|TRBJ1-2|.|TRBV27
CASSFYQAGYGYTF
TGTGCCAGCAGTTTCTACCAGGCGGGCTATGGCTACACCTTC
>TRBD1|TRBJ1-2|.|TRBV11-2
CASSSTGNGYTF
TGTGCCAGCAGCTCGACAGGGAATGGCTACACCTTC
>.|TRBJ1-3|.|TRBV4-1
CASSQAYRDIVRNTIYF
TGCGCCAGCAGCCAAGCTTACCGGGACATTGTAAGAAACACCATATATTTT
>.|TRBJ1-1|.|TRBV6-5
CASSYEREGGTEAFF
TGTGCCAGCAGTTACGAACGGGAGGGGGGCACTGAAGCTTTCTTT
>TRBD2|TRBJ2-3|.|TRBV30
CAWSRTSGLTDTQYF
TGTGCCTGGAGTCGGACTAGCGGGCTCACAGATACGCAGTATTTT
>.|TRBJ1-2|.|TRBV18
CASSSSGGDYGYTF
TGTGCCAGCTCTTCATCAGGAGGGGACTATGGCTACACCTTC
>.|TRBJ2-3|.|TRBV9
CASSANADTQYF
TGTGCCAGCAGCGCCAATGCAGATACGCAGTATTTT
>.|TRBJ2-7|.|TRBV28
CASSRGSASYEQYF
TGTGCCAGCAGCCGAGGGTCCGCCTCCTACGAGCAGTACTTC
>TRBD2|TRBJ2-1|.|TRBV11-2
CASSLSRAGGNNEQFF
TGTGCCAGCAGCTTGTCCCGGGCGGGAGGGAACAATGAGCAGTTCTTC
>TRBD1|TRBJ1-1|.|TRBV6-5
CASSFSTGGGTEAFF
TGTGCCAGCAGTTTCTCTACAGGGGGCGGCACTGAAGCTTTCTTT
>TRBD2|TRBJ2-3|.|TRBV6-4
CASSDSSGGQDTQYF
TGTGCCAGCAGTGACTCTAGCGGGGGGCAAGATACGCAGTATTTT
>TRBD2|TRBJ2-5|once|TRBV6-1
CASGAGATQETQYF
TGTGCCAGCGGAGCGGGGGCCACCCAAGAGACCCAGTACTTC
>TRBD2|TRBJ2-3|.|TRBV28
CASSSSSGTDMQYF
TGTGCCAGCAGTTCTTCTAGCGGTACAGATATGCAGTATTTT
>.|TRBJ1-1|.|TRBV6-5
CASSRGMNTEAFF
TGTGCCAGCAGCCGAGGCATGAACACTGAAGCTTTCTTT
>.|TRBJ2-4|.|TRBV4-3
CASSQRTVQLENIQYF
TGCGCCAGCAGCCAACGGACAGTGCAATTGGAAAACATTCAGTACTTC
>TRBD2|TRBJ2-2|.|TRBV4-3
CASSQDATSVFVTGELFF
TGCGCCAGCAGCCAAGATGCGACTAGCGTGTTTGTCACCGGGGAGCTGTTTTTT
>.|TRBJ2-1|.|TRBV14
CASSQLSWAEQFF
TGTGCCAGCAGCCAATTATCGTGGGCCGAGCAGTTCTTC
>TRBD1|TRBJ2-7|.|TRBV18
CASSPGTGSYEQYF
TGTGCCAGCTCGCCCGGGACAGGGTCCTACGAGCAGTACTTC
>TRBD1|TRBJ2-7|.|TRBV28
CASSKDRVGGNEQYF
TGTGCCAGCAGCAAGGACAGGGTAGGTGGGAACGAGCAGTACTTC
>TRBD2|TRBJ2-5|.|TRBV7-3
CASSQIRGGVETQYF
TGTGCCAGCAGCCAAATCCGGGGGGGCGTGGAGACCCAGTACTTC
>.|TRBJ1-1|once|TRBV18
CASSPPQGGEAFF
TGTGCCAGCTCACCACCTCAGGGAGGCGAAGCTTTCTTT
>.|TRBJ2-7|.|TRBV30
CAWSVLPYEQYF
TGTGCCTGGAGTGTACTTCCGTACGAGCAGTACTTC
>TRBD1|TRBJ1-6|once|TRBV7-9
CASSPGQGHNSPLHF
TGTGCCAGCAGCCCCGGACAGGGACACAATTCACCCCTCCACTTT
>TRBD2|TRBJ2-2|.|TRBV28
CASSLSRLAGAGELFF
TGTGCCAGCAGTTTAAGCCGGCTAGCGGGAGCCGGGGAGCTGTTTTTT
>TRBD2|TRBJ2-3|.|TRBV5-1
CASSLLASGRWRTDTQYF
TGCGCCAGCAGCTTGTTGGCTAGCGGGAGATGGCGTACAGATACGCAGTATTTT
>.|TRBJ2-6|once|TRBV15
CATSRDNRAGANVLTF
TGTGCCACCAGCAGAGACAACAGGGCTGGGGCCAACGTCCTGACTTTC
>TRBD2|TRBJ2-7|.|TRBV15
CATSSKGLAGAGGDEQYF
TGTGCCACCAGCAGTAAGGGACTAGCGGGAGCAGGCGGGGACGAGCAGTACTTC
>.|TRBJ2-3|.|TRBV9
CASSVGLADTQYF
TGTGCCAGCAGCGTAGGTCTTGCAGATACGCAGTATTTT